Presented here are 15 T cell receptor beta chains from one specimen sequenced in a study of PD-1 blockade in classical Hodgkin lymphoma. No patient escaped relapse after autologous stem cell transplantation, and brentuximab vedotin exposure varied. CD4+ T cells were purified from thawed PBMCs by magnetic negative selection. Profiling relied on immunoSEQ multiplex PCR, and the TCRdb table lists in-frame clones only, not all of them. The sample records approximately 30,000 clones, approximately 80% being singletons. The sequenced sample was CD4+ T cells from blood, obtained at baseline. These TCRs come from a human donor with classical Hodgkin lymphoma.

The chain links TRBV19 to TRBJ2-3; 9 bases match TRBD2. V gave up 8 bases and J gave up 7 bases; unmatched junction bases: 13. The CDR3 consists of 15 residues. Germline assignment: CDR1 LNHDA and CDR2 SQIVND (reference sequence). CDR3 amino acids: CASGLRRGGRNTQYF. DNA for the CDR3: TGTGCCAGTGGTTTGAGGCGGGGGGGCCGAAATACGCAGTATTTT.

Only a few counts were recorded for this clone. The genes are TRBV30 and TRBJ1-3, with D unclear. The germline V gene has CDR1 GTSNPN and CDR2 SVGIG (reference sequence). The CDR3 is 11 amino acids. Trimming shortened V by 5 bases and J by 2 bases, and 4 bases separated the two germline ends. CDR3 nucleotides: TGTGCCTGGGCGACTGGAAACACCATATATTTT. It specifies CAWATGNTIYF. Full variable domain (missing parts from reference TRBV30 and TRBJ1-3): SQTIHQWPATLVQPVGSPLSLECTVEGTSNPNLYWYRQAAGRGLQLLFYSVGIGQISSEVPQNLSASRPQDRQFILSSKKLLLSDSGFYLCAWATGNTIYFGEGSWLTVV.

The chain carries TRBV15 and TRBJ1-5, with TRBD1 as a possible D gene (5 bases). Trimming left V 6 bases short and J 3 bases short, with 15 bases between. The germline gives CDR1 LNHNV, CDR2 YYDKDF (reference sequence). This CDR3 has 15 amino acids. Written as DNA, the CDR3 is TGTGCCACCAGGGGCCGGCAGGGCCCCAATCAGCCCCAGCATTTT. Its translation is CATRGRQGPNQPQHF.

CDR3: CASSLAAQRTATYEQYF. CDR3 nucleotides: TGTGCCAGCAGCTTAGCGGCCCAACGAACGGCGACCTACGAGCAGTACTTC. The chain joins TRBV7-9 to TRBJ2-7, with D unresolved. This CDR3 is built from 17 residues. V lost 0 bases, J lost 2 bases, and 17 bases lay in between. CDR1 SEHNR and CDR2 FQNEAQ come from the germline V gene (reference sequence). Combining the CDR3 with reference TRBV7-9 and TRBJ2-7 gives the whole variable domain DTGVSQNPRHKITKRGQNVTFRCDPISEHNRLYWYRQTLGQGPEFLTYFQNEAQLEKSRLLSDRFSAERPKGSFSTLEIQRTEQGDSAMYLCASSLAAQRTATYEQYFGPGTRLTVT.

This clone was found once. The rearrangement uses TRBV27 and TRBJ1-1, with D hard to call. CDR1 MNHEY and CDR2 SMNVEV come from the germline V gene (reference sequence). There are 14 residues in the CDR3. Trimming took 8 bases from V and 1 from J, leaving 14 bases between them. CDR3 sequence: CASGLWGGNTEAFF. As DNA, the CDR3 is TGTGCCAGCGGTCTGTGGGGAGGGAACACTGAAGCTTTCTTT.

The chain recombines TRBV19 with TRBJ1-3, with D unclear. Trimming left V 7 bases short and J 2 bases short, with 12 bases between. Germline V gene data show CDR1 as LNHDA and CDR2 as SQIVND (reference sequence). This CDR3 comprises 14 residues. CDR3 sequence (DNA): TGTGCCAGTAATCCCGAGAGTCCTGGAAACACCATATATTTT. It encodes CASNPESPGNTIYF.

The J gene is TRBJ1-4, the V gene TRBV7-8; 8 positions agree with TRBD1. The CDR3 length is 15 residues. The V segment lost 4 bases and the J segment 5 bases; nucleotides outside the gene matches: 6. Germline-derived CDR1 and CDR2 are SGHVS and FQNEAQ. This CDR3 reads CASSWDRWGNEKLFF. The DNA of the CDR3 is TGTGCCAGCAGCTGGGACAGGTGGGGGAATGAAAAACTGTTTTTT.

This clone appeared a single time. V gene TRBV19 combines with J gene TRBJ2-3; possibly TRBD2 for D (7 bases). This CDR3 has 15 residues. V was shortened by 3 bases and J by 8 bases, with 18 bases between the two germline ends. In germline, CDR1 is LNHDA, CDR2 SQIVND (reference sequence). CDR3 region: CASSIARGAAGTQYF. CDR3 DNA: TGTGCCAGTAGTATTGCTCGGGGGGCGGCTGGTACGCAGTATTTT.

V usage is TRBV11-2 and J usage is TRBJ1-6; TRBD1 is a possible D gene (5 bases). Deletions cut 1 base from V and 4 bases from J, with 8 bases between. This CDR3 contains 15 residues. Germline-derived CDR1 and CDR2 are SGHAT and FQNNGV. The CDR3 spells CASSLGQGYNSPLHF. In nucleotides, the CDR3 is TGTGCCAGCAGCTTAGGGCAGGGTTATAATTCACCCCTCCACTTT.

The CDR3 protein is CASSMGLAGGADTQYF. DNA for the CDR3: TGCGCCAGCAGCATGGGACTAGCGGGGGGTGCAGATACGCAGTATTTT. V usage is TRBV5-1 and J usage is TRBJ2-3, with 15 nucleotides matching TRBD2. CDR1 is SGHRS and CDR2 is YFSETQ in the germline V gene. The trim removed 4 bases at V and 4 bases at J, leaving 4 bases unmatched. This CDR3 region has 16 residues.

The V and J genes are TRBV11-3 and TRBJ2-3; 12 positions agree with TRBD2. The CDR3 is made up of 16 amino acids. Looked up from germline, CDR1 is SGHNT and CDR2 is YENEEA. J gave up 3 bases and V 3 bases, and 4 bases lay outside the gene matches. Written as DNA, the CDR3 is TGTGCCAGCAGCTTCCCTAGCGGGGGGGCTACAGATACGCAGTATTTT. The encoded protein is CASSFPSGGATDTQYF.

The rearrangement links TRBV9 to TRBJ1-3, with TRBD1 identical over 8 bases. The CDR3 sequence is 16 residues long. The V gene end was trimmed by 4 bases and the J gene end by 0 bases; junction bases not matched to a gene: 6. In germline, CDR1 is SGDLS, CDR2 YYNGEE. CDR3 loop: CASSKGQGFSGNTIYF. The CDR3 nucleotides read TGTGCCAGCAGCAAAGGACAGGGCTTCTCTGGAAACACCATATATTTT.

The V and J genes are TRBV30 and TRBJ1-3; tentatively, D is TRBD1 (5 bases). Trimming removed 5 bases from V and 3 bases from J, with 14 bases in between. CDR1 is GTSNPN and CDR2 is SVGIG in the germline V gene (reference sequence). The CDR3 is 14 residues long. The CDR3 is CAWGTGFSGNTIYF. The DNA of the CDR3 is TGTGCCTGGGGGACGGGCTTTAGTGGAAACACCATATATTTT.

This clone was observed a handful of times. The V and J genes are TRBV18 and TRBJ1-2, with TRBD1 matching 12 bases. V lost 6 bases and J lost 8; bases outside the gene matches: 7. CDR1 and CDR2 (germline): KGHSH, LQKENI. The CDR3 is 14 residues long. The CDR3 DNA is TGTGCCAGCTCGCCGGGACAGGGGGCGCACGGCTACACCTTC. Translating it yields CASSPGQGAHGYTF.

The V gene is TRBV15, the J gene TRBJ2-1; possibly TRBD1 for D (6 bases). Trimming removed 2 bases from V and 3 bases from J, with 14 bases in between. Per germline, CDR1 LNHNV and CDR2 YYDKDF (reference sequence). The CDR3 extends over 16 amino acids. CDR3 loop: CATSRFPSTGYNEQFF. The CDR3 region has the DNA TGTGCCACCAGCAGATTCCCGTCGACAGGCTACAATGAGCAGTTCTTC.